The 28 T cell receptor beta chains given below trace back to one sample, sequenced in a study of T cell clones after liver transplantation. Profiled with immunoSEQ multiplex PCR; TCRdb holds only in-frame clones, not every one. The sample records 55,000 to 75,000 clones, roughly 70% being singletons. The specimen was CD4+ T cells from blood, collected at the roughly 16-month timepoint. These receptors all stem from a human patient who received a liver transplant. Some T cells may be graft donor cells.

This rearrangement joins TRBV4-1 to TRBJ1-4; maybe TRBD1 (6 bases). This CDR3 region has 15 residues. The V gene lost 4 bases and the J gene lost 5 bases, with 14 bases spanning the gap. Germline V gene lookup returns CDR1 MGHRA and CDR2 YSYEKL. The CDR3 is CASSPQGGVNEKLFF. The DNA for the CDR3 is TGCGCCAGCAGCCCCCAAGGGGGAGTGAATGAAAAACTGTTTTTT.

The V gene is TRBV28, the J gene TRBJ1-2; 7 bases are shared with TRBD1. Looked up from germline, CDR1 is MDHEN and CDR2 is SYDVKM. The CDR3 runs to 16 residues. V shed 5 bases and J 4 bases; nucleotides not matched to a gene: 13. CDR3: CASSTPGTAAPYGYTF. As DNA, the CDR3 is TGTGCCAGCAGTACTCCCGGGACAGCCGCCCCCTATGGCTACACCTTC.

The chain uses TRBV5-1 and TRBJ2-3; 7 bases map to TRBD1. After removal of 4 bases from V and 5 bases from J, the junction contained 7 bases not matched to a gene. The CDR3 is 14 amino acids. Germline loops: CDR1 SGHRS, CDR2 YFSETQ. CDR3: CASSLGTAKDTQYF. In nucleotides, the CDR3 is TGCGCCAGCAGCCTAGGGACAGCGAAAGATACGCAGTATTTT. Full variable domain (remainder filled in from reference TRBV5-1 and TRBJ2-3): KAGVTQTPRYLIKTRGQQVTLSCSPISGHRSVSWYQQTPGQGLQFLFEYFSETQRNKGNFPGRFSGRQFSNSRSEMNVSTLELGDSALYLCASSLGTAKDTQYFGPGTRLTVL.

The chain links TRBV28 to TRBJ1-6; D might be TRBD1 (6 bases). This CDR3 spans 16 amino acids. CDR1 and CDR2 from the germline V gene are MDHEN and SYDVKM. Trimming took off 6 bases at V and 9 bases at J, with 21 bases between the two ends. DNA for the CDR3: TGTGCCAGCAGCGGGGGGCCGCAAGGGAAGGGTTCACCCCTCCACTTT. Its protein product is CASSGGPQGKGSPLHF.

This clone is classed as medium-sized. The CDR3, as DNA: TGTGCCAGCAGCCACGGACGGGTGAACACTGAAGCTTTCTTT. Amino acid sequence: CASSHGRVNTEAFF. The V call is TRBV5-6, the J call TRBJ1-1; D unclear. The CDR3 has 14 amino acids. V gave up 4 bases and J gave up 0 bases, with 10 bases separating them. Germline CDR1 reads SGHDT; CDR2 reads YYEEEE.

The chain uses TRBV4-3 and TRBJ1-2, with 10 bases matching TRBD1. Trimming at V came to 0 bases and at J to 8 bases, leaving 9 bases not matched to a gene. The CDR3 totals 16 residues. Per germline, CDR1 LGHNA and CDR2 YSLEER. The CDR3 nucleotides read TGCGCCAGCAGCCAAGATCCCCCGGGACAGGGGAGAGGCTACACCTTC. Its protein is CASSQDPPGQGRGYTF.

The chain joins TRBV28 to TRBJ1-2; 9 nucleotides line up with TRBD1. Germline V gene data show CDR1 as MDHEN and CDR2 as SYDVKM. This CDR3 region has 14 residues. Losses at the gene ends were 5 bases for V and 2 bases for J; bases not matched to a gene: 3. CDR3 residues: CASSEGTGNYGYTF. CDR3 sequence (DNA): TGTGCCAGCAGTGAGGGGACAGGGAACTATGGCTACACCTTC.

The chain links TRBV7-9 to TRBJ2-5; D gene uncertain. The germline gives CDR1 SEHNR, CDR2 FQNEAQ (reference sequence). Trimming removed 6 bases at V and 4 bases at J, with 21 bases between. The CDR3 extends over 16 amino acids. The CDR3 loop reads CASRPRPSLERETQYF. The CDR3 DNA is TGTGCCAGCAGGCCCCGACCTAGTCTAGAGCGAGAGACCCAGTACTTC.

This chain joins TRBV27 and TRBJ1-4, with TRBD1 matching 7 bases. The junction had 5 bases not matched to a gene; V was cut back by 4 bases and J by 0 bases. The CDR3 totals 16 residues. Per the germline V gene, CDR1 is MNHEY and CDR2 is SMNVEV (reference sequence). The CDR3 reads CASSSDRFATNEKLFF. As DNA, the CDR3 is TGTGCCAGCAGTTCGGACAGGTTTGCAACTAATGAAAAACTGTTTTTT. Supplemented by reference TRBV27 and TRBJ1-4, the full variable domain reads EAQVTQNPRYLITVTGKKLTVTCSQNMNHEYMSWYRQDPGLGLRQIYYSMNVEVTDKGDVPEGYKVSRKEKRNFPLILESPSPNQTSLYFCASSSDRFATNEKLFFGSGTQLSVL.

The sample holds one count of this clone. DNA of the CDR3: TGTGCCAGCAGCTCAGGACGGGGACAGCCCTACGAGCAGTACTTC. Amino acid sequence: CASSSGRGQPYEQYF. V and J are TRBV7-2 and TRBJ2-7; 7 nucleotides agree with TRBD1. This CDR3 has 15 residues. With 4 bases clipped from V and 2 bases from J, the junction kept 8 bases outside the gene matches. Germline V gene lookup returns CDR1 SGHTA and CDR2 FQGNSA.

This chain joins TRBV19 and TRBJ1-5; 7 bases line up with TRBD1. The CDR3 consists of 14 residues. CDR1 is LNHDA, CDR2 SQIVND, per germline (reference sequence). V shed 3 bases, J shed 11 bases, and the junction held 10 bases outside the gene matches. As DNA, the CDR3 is TGTGCCAGTAGTATCGGACAGGTCGTATGGGCCCAGCATTTT. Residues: CASSIGQVVWAQHF.

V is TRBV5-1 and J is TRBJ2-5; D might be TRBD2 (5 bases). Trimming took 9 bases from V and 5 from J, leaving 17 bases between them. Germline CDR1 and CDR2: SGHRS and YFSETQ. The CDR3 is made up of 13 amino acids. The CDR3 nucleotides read TGCGCCACATCGGACGGAGGATTGGAGACCCAGTACTTC. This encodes CATSDGGLETQYF.

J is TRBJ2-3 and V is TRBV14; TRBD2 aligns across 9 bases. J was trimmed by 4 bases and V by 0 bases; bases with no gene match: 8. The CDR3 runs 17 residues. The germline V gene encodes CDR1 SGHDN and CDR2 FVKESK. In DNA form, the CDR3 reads TGTGCCAGCAGCCAAGACTTTCGGCGGGGGGGCGCAGATACGCAGTATTTT. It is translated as CASSQDFRRGGADTQYF.

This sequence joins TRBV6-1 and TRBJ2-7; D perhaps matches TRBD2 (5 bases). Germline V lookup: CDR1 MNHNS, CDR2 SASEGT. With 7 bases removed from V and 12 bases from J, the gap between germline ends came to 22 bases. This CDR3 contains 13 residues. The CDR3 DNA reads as TGTGCCAGCACCCCTCTCTCCGGACGGGGTTTGTACGTC. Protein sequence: CASTPLSGRGLYV.

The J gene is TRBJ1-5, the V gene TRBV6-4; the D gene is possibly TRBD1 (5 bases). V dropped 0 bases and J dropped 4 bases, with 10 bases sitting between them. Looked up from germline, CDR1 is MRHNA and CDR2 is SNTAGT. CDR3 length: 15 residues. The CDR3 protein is CASSDSGRRNQPQHF. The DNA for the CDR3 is TGTGCCAGCAGTGACTCGGGACGAAGGAATCAGCCCCAGCATTTT.

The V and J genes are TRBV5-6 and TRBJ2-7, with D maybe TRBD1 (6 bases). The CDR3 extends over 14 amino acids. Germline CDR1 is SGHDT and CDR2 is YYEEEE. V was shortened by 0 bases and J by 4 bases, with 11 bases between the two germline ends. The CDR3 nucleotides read TGTGCCAGCAGCTTGGCCAGGGGTCGATACGAGCAGTACTTC. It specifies CASSLARGRYEQYF.

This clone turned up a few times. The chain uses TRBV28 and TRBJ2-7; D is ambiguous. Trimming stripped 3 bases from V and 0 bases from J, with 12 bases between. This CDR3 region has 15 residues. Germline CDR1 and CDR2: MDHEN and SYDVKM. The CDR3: CASSFNWGGSYEQYF. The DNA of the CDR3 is TGTGCCAGCAGTTTTAATTGGGGTGGCTCCTACGAGCAGTACTTC.

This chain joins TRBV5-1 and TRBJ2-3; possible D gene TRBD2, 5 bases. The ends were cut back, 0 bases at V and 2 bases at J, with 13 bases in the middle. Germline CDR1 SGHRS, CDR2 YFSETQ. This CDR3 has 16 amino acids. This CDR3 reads CASSLAVRGYTDTQYF. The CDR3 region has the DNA TGCGCCAGCAGCTTGGCGGTCCGGGGATACACAGATACGCAGTATTTT.

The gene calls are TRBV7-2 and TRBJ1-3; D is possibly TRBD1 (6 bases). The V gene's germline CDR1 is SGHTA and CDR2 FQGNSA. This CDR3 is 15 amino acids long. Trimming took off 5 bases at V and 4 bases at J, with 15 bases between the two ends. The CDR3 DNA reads TGTGCCAGCAGCCCGCAAGGGACACAAGGAAACACCATATATTTT. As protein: CASSPQGTQGNTIYF. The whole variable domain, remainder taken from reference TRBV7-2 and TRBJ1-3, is GAGVSQSPSNKVTEKGKDVELRCDPISGHTALYWYRQSLGQGLEFLIYFQGNSAPDKSGLPSDRFSAERTGGSVSTLTIQRTQQEDSAVYLCASSPQGTQGNTIYFGEGSWLTVV.

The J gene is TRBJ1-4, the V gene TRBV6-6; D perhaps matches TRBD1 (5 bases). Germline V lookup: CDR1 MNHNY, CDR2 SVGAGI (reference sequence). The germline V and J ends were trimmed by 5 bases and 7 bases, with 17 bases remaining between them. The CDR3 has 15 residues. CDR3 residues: CASSPPGTGSEKLFF. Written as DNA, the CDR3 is TGTGCCAGCAGTCCTCCAGGGACGGGTAGTGAAAAACTGTTTTTT.

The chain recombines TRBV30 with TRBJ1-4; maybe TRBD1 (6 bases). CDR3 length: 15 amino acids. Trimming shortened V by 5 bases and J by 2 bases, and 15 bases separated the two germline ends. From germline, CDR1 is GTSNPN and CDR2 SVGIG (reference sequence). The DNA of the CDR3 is TGTGCCTGGTCTCAGGGGTTAGGGACTAATGAAAAACTGTTTTTT. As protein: CAWSQGLGTNEKLFF.

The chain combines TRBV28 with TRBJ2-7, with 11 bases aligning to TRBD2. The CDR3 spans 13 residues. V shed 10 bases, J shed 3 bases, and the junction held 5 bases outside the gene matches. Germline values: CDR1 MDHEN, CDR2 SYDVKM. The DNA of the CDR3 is TGTGCCACCGGACTAGCGGGTCGCTACGAGCAGTACTTC. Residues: CATGLAGRYEQYF.

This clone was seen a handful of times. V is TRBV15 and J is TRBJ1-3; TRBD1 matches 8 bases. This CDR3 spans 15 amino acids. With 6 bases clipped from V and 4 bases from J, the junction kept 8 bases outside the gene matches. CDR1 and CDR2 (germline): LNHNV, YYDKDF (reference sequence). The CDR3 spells CATRDGGTGGNTIYF. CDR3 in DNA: TGTGCCACCAGGGACGGGGGGACAGGAGGAAACACCATATATTTT.

CDR3 protein: CASSRGGTSGNTDTQYF. CDR3 DNA sequence: TGCGCCAGCAGCCGCGGGGGGACTAGCGGGAACACAGATACGCAGTATTTT. The rearrangement uses TRBV5-1 and TRBJ2-3; the match to TRBD2 covers 13 bases. V shed 4 bases and J 2 bases; nucleotides not matched to a gene: 7. In germline, CDR1 is SGHRS, CDR2 YFSETQ. The CDR3 sequence is 17 residues long.

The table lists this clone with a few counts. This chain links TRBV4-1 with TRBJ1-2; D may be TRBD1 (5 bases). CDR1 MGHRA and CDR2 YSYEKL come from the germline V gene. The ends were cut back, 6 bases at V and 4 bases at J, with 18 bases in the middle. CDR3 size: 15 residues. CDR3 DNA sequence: TGCGCCAGCAGTTTCGACACAGTTAGGGGCTATGGCTACACCTTC. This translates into CASSFDTVRGYGYTF.

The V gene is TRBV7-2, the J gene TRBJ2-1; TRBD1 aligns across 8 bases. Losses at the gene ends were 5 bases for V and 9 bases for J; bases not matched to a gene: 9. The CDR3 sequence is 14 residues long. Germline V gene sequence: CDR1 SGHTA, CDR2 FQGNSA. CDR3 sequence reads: CASSQGAGVGEQFF. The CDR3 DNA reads TGTGCCAGCAGCCAGGGGGCAGGGGTGGGTGAGCAGTTCTTC.

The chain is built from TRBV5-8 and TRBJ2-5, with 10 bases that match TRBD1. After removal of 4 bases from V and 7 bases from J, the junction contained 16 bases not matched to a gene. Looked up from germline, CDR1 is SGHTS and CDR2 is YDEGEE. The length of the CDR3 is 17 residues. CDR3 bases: TGTGCCAGCAGCCCCCAATTCGACAGGGGGCTTTACGGGACCCAGTACTTC. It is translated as CASSPQFDRGLYGTQYF.

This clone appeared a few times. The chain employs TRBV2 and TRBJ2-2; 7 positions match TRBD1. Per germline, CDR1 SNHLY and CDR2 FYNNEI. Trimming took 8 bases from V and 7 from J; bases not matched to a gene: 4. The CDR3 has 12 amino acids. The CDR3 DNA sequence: TGTGCCAGCTACAGGGGTGGCGGGGAGCTGTTTTTT. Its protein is CASYRGGGELFF.